Presented here are 24 T cell receptor beta chains from one specimen sequenced in a study of control samples from healthy donors and cancer patients. Sequencing was performed with immunoSEQ multiplex PCR; in TCRdb, only in-frame clones are kept and a portion is missing. Counted here are 150,000 to 200,000 clones, approximately 94% occurring once; the ten biggest clones make up approximately 8%. Sequences were obtained from blood. The receptors here all came from a woman aged 40 to 55 in good health.

This chain connects TRBV6-2 or TRBV6-3 to TRBJ2-7; 7 positions match TRBD2. Germline CDR1 is MNHEY and CDR2 is SVGEGT. CDR3 length: 14 residues. V was pared by 2 bases and J by 4 bases, with 5 bases of the junction left unmatched. The CDR3 nucleotides are TGTGCCAGCAGTTACGGAAGCGGGGATTACGAGCAGTACTTC. Translation gives CASSYGSGDYEQYF.

V usage is TRBV5-4 and J usage is TRBJ2-1; TRBD2 aligns across 9 bases. Germline CDR1 and CDR2: SGHNT and YYREEE (reference sequence). The trim removed 0 bases at V and 1 base at J, leaving 2 bases unmatched. The CDR3 runs 16 residues. The CDR3 nucleotides read TGTGCCAGCAGCTTGGACCTAGCGGGATCCTACAATGAGCAGTTCTTC. Translated, it gives CASSLDLAGSYNEQFF.

The V gene is TRBV12-3 or TRBV12-4, the J gene TRBJ1-2; a weak D match, TRBD1 (6 bases). The CDR3 covers 12 residues. Trimming shortened V by 6 bases and J by 7 bases, and 12 bases separated the two germline ends. CDR3 coding DNA: TGTGCCAGCAGGTACGGACAGAGTGGCTACACCTTC. Encoded protein: CASRYGQSGYTF.

This clone appeared a single time. The J gene is TRBJ1-2, the V gene TRBV12-3 or TRBV12-4, with unresolved D. V was shortened by 1 base and J by 4 bases, with 7 bases between the two germline ends. This CDR3 is built from 13 residues. Here the CDR3 reads CASSLGPRYGYTF. The CDR3 DNA reads TGTGCCAGCAGTTTAGGTCCCCGCTATGGCTACACCTTC.

This clone showed up just a few times. This rearrangement joins TRBV30 to TRBJ1-4; possibly TRBD1 for D (6 bases). The germline V gene has CDR1 GTSNPN and CDR2 SVGIG (reference sequence). Trimming pared 3 bases from V and 4 bases from J, leaving 9 bases between. The CDR3 is made up of 13 amino acids. This CDR3 is CAWRTGNNEKLFF. The CDR3 DNA sequence: TGTGCCTGGAGGACAGGAAATAATGAAAAACTGTTTTTT.

This clone appeared once. The chain carries TRBV4-3 and TRBJ1-6; D gene uncertain. The CDR3 has 13 residues. Trimming took off 5 bases at V and 7 bases at J, with 9 bases between the two ends. Germline values: CDR1 LGHNA, CDR2 YSLEER. DNA for the CDR3: TGCGCCAGCAGCGGACTCGGGAATTCACCCCTCCACTTT. Protein sequence: CASSGLGNSPLHF.

The chain is built from TRBV15 and TRBJ2-7, with D perhaps matching TRBD2 (5 bases). The CDR3 has 15 residues. The germline V gene encodes CDR1 LNHNV and CDR2 YYDKDF (reference sequence). Trimming removed 6 bases at V and 2 bases at J, with 17 bases between. CDR3 sequence (DNA): TGTGCCACCAGTCCCCGGCAGTCGGGAACCTACGAGCAGTACTTC. Its translation: CATSPRQSGTYEQYF.

The rearrangement uses TRBV30 and TRBJ1-4, with D unresolved. Germline CDR1 reads GTSNPN; CDR2 reads SVGIG (reference sequence). The V end lost 2 bases, the J end lost 10 bases, and 17 bases lay between the germline ends. This CDR3 contains 14 residues. CDR3 loop: CAWSPGRAQGKLFF. As DNA, the CDR3 is TGTGCCTGGAGTCCCGGACGGGCGCAAGGAAAACTGTTTTTT.

The V gene is TRBV9, the J gene TRBJ1-1; 8 bases fit TRBD1. CDR1 is SGDLS and CDR2 is YYNGEE in the germline V gene. J was trimmed by 6 bases and V by 4 bases; bases with no gene match: 11. The CDR3 has 15 residues. This chain's CDR3 is CASSIRPGQEAEAFF. For the CDR3, the DNA is TGTGCCAGCAGCATCCGACCGGGACAGGAGGCTGAAGCTTTCTTT.

The DNA for the CDR3 is TGTGCCAGCAGCTTTCCTACCGGGACAGGGGGCGAGGAGACCCAGTACTTC. It specifies CASSFPTGTGGEETQYF. This chain connects TRBV5-6 to TRBJ2-5; 12 bases are shared with TRBD1. This CDR3 spans 17 amino acids. The germline gives CDR1 SGHDT, CDR2 YYEEEE. The ends lost 2 bases at V and 5 bases at J; junction bases unmatched: 10.

This chain links TRBV15 with TRBJ1-2, with D possibly matching TRBD1 (6 bases). This CDR3 contains 17 residues. V lost 0 bases and J 5 bases, leaving 19 bases between the germline ends. Germline assignment: CDR1 LNHNV and CDR2 YYDKDF (reference sequence). CDR3 nucleotides: TGTGCCACCAGCAGAGATCCTTATAGGACAGAATTATATGGCTACACCTTC. Amino acids: CATSRDPYRTELYGYTF.

This clone was recorded once. This chain links TRBV29-1 with TRBJ1-2; tentative D call: TRBD1 (5 bases). CDR3 length equals 13 residues. The germline gives CDR1 SQVTM, CDR2 ANQGSEA. Trimming removed 6 bases from V and 4 bases from J, with 15 bases in between. The CDR3 is CSVEPSGIYGYTF. The CDR3 coding sequence is TGCAGCGTCGAGCCCTCAGGGATCTATGGCTACACCTTC. Full variable domain (rest looked up from reference TRBV29-1 and TRBJ1-2): SAVISQKPSRDICQRGTSLTIQCQVDSQVTMMFWYRQQPGQSLTLIATANQGSEATYESGFVIDKFPISRPNLTFSTLTVSNMSPEDSSIYLCSVEPSGIYGYTFGSGTRLTVV.

This clone was detected only once. The gene calls are TRBV19 and TRBJ1-1, with 7 positions matching TRBD1. V shed 3 bases, J shed 6 bases, and the junction held 13 bases outside the gene matches. The length of the CDR3 is 16 residues. Germline V lookup: CDR1 LNHDA, CDR2 SQIVND (reference sequence). DNA for the CDR3: TGTGCCAGTAGTATCCCCAGCGGACAGGCTTTTGCTGAAGCTTTCTTT. It translates to CASSIPSGQAFAEAFF.

The genes are TRBV7-2 and TRBJ2-2; D gene unclear. The V gene lost 2 bases and the J gene lost 5 bases, with 9 bases spanning the gap. Germline CDR1 and CDR2: SGHTA and FQGNSA. This CDR3 spans 14 amino acids. The CDR3 protein is CASSLRSYTGELFF. The CDR3 region has the DNA TGTGCCAGCAGCTTAAGATCTTATACCGGGGAGCTGTTTTTT. Full variable domain (rest looked up from reference TRBV7-2 and TRBJ2-2): GAGVSQSPSNKVTEKGKDVELRCDPISGHTALYWYRQSLGQGLEFLIYFQGNSAPDKSGLPSDRFSAERTGGSVSTLTIQRTQQEDSAVYLCASSLRSYTGELFFGEGSRLTVL.

This chain joins TRBV15 and TRBJ1-6, with a tentative D call TRBD1 (5 bases). V lost 4 bases and J lost 9, with 16 bases in between. CDR3 length: 15 residues. The V gene's germline CDR1 is LNHNV and CDR2 YYDKDF (reference sequence). The CDR3 region is CATSNIQGARSPLHF. CDR3 nucleotides: TGTGCCACCAGCAACATTCAGGGAGCCCGTTCACCCCTCCACTTT.

This clone occurred once. The genes are TRBV5-4 and TRBJ2-7; 9 bases fit TRBD2. Germline CDR1 SGHNT, CDR2 YYREEE (reference sequence). The CDR3 extends over 17 amino acids. After removal of 1 base from V and 9 bases from J, the junction contained 17 bases not matched to a gene. The CDR3 DNA reads as TGTGCCAGCAGCTTGAGACCTCGGGGGGTAGCGGGAGTTGGGCAGTACTTC. This translates into CASSLRPRGVAGVGQYF.

This chain links TRBV3-1 (or the pseudogene TRBV3-2) with TRBJ2-1, with 14 nucleotides matching TRBD2. Germline CDR1 reads LGHDT; CDR2 reads YNNKEL (reference sequence). V lost 0 bases to trimming and J lost 9 bases; unmatched junction nucleotides: 4. CDR3 length: 16 amino acids. The CDR3 nucleotides are TGTGCCAGCAGCCAAGAGACTAGCGGGAGGGCCGGTGAGCAGTTCTTC. Its translation is CASSQETSGRAGEQFF.

The chain uses TRBV6-5 and TRBJ2-5; TRBD1 is a possible D gene (5 bases). Trimming took 7 bases from V and 4 from J, leaving 13 bases between them. There are 13 residues in the CDR3. Germline V CDR1 and CDR2: MNHEY, SVGAGI. CDR3: CASTVRVGETQYF. The CDR3 DNA sequence: TGTGCCAGCACGGTCAGGGTGGGAGAGACCCAGTACTTC.

As to this clone: An end of the junction does not agree with germline; a read error may underlie this. The J gene is TRBJ1-1, the V gene TRBV6-5; D gene uncertain. This CDR3 comprises 14 residues. From germline, CDR1 is MNHEY and CDR2 SVGAGI. CDR3 sequence reads: CANSYSYRATEAFF. CDR3 sequence (DNA): TGTGCCAACAGTTACTCGTACAGAGCCACTGAAGCTTTCTTT.

The rearrangement joins TRBV19 to TRBJ2-2; D gene uncertain. This CDR3 is 16 amino acids long. Trimming stripped 0 bases from V and 0 bases from J, with 8 bases between. Germline V gene data show CDR1 as LNHDA and CDR2 as SQIVND (reference sequence). CDR3 in DNA: TGTGCCAGTAGTATAGAAAGGCCGGCGAACACCGGGGAGCTGTTTTTT. Translated, it gives CASSIERPANTGELFF.

This rearrangement joins TRBV7-2 to TRBJ2-7; unclear D gene. CDR3 size: 15 residues. V lost 1 base, J lost 2 bases, and 12 bases lay in between. The V gene's germline CDR1 is SGHTA and CDR2 FQGNSA. The CDR3 loop is CASSLGFSQAYEQYF. In DNA, the CDR3 is TGTGCCAGCAGCTTAGGGTTCTCGCAGGCCTACGAGCAGTACTTC.

Turning to this clone: Other DNA sequences in the same sample also yield this CDR3. The chain links TRBV10-3 to TRBJ1-2; D possibly corresponds to TRBD1 (5 bases). V lost 0 bases and J 8 bases, leaving 10 bases between the germline ends. CDR1 ENHRY and CDR2 SYGVKD come from the germline V gene. The CDR3 contains 13 residues. The CDR3 is CAISESSRVGYTF. In nucleotides, the CDR3 is TGTGCCATCAGTGAGTCGAGCAGGGTGGGCTACACCTTC.

The chain combines TRBV29-1 with TRBJ2-7; TRBD1 matches 9 bases. The junction had 10 bases not matched to a gene; V was cut back by 4 bases and J by 6 bases. This CDR3 contains 14 residues. The germline V gene has CDR1 SQVTM and CDR2 ANQGSEA. CDR3 in amino acids: CSVGRTGAWGEQYF. As DNA, the CDR3 is TGCAGCGTTGGACGGACAGGGGCGTGGGGCGAGCAGTACTTC.

The chain uses TRBV4-3 and TRBJ2-1, with TRBD2 as a possible D gene (5 bases). The CDR3 sequence is 15 residues long. Germline V CDR1 and CDR2: LGHNA, YSLEER. Trimming removed 0 bases from V and 4 bases from J, with 10 bases in between. CDR3 bases: TGCGCCAGCAGCCAAGATTTAGGAGGTTACAATGAGCAGTTCTTC. It specifies CASSQDLGGYNEQFF.